Below, 11 T cell receptor beta chains from the same sample are listed, as sequenced in a study of regulatory T cells in long-lasting Graves disease. Time point here: newly diagnosed GD, antithyroid drugs for less than 3 months. From RNA extracted from PBMCs, the TCR library was made. Combining iRepertoire HTBI primers with Arm-PCR of CDR3 regions, the authors built TCR beta libraries. TCRdb itself ran the multiplex PCR reads through MiXCR, one entry per CDR3 protein. Among approximately 390,000 distinct CDR3 sequences listed, 15% to 20% were seen once. This sample also appeared in a second study, on T cells in Graves' hyperthyroidism and ophthalmopathy.

The source material was peripheral blood mononuclear cells (PBMCs), sampled at new diagnosis, from a patient treated with antithyroid drugs. Receptors originate from a young woman with Graves disease.

This clonotype was recorded a few times. This sequence joins TRBV19 and TRBJ1-5; maybe TRBD1 (5 bases). From germline, CDR1 is LNHDA and CDR2 SQIVND (reference sequence). Trimming left V 5 bases short and J 9 bases short, with 14 bases between. The CDR3 is 13 residues long. DNA of the CDR3: TGTGCCAGTAGTGGGGTCGGCGGGGCGCCCCAGCATTTT. Protein product: CASSGVGGAPQHF. The whole variable domain, filled in from reference TRBV19 and TRBJ1-5, reads DGGITQSPKYLFRKEGQNVTLSCEQNLNHDAMYWYRQDPGQGLRLIYYSQIVNDFQKGDIAEGYSVSREKKESFPLTVTSAQKNPTAFYLCASSGVGGAPQHFGDGTRLSIL.

The sample holds many counts of this clonotype. The chain has TRBV7-8 and TRBJ2-7; D remains ambiguous. In germline, CDR1 is SGHVS, CDR2 FQNEAQ. The CDR3 length is 13 residues. V was cut by 3 bases and J by 6 bases, with 12 bases left in between. The CDR3: CASSFGPISEQYF. CDR3 nucleotides: TGTGCCAGCAGCTTCGGACCCATCTCCGAGCAGTACTTC.

The chain uses TRBV6-1 and TRBJ1-5; D possibly corresponds to TRBD1 (5 bases). Trimming cost V 6 bases and J 0 bases, with 9 bases left between them. CDR1 MNHNS and CDR2 SASEGT come from the germline V gene. This CDR3 is built from 14 residues. The CDR3 spells CASRQDNSNQPQHF. CDR3 in DNA: TGTGCCAGCAGACAGGACAATAGCAATCAGCCCCAGCATTTT.

This clonotype was detected ten times or more. The V and J genes are TRBV7-9 and TRBJ2-3; D tentatively fits TRBD1 or TRBD2 (7 bases each). V was trimmed by 4 bases and J by 4 bases, leaving 12 bases between them. The CDR3 is 14 amino acids. Germline V lookup: CDR1 SEHNR, CDR2 FQNEAQ (reference sequence). CDR3: CASSSRGGADTQYF. The CDR3 DNA follows: TGTGCCAGCAGCTCCAGGGGGGGCGCAGATACGCAGTATTTT.

This clonotype was seen once. The V and J genes are TRBV25-1 and TRBJ2-7; perhaps TRBD1 as D (5 bases). Germline CDR1 and CDR2: MGHDK and SYGVNS. V gave up 7 bases and J gave up 3 bases, with 13 bases separating them. The CDR3 runs 13 residues. The CDR3: CASKAGSVYEQYF. Written as DNA, the CDR3 is TGTGCCAGCAAGGCAGGGTCTGTCTACGAGCAGTACTTC.

This clonotype appeared many times. J is TRBJ2-7 and V is TRBV2; D may correspond to TRBD1 or TRBD2 (5 bases each). The CDR3 runs 14 residues. Germline V CDR1 and CDR2: SNHLY, FYNNEI. The V gene lost 7 bases and the J gene lost 2 bases, with 15 bases spanning the gap. The CDR3 nucleotides read TGTGCCAGCACTCCGCGGGTAGGGGCCTACGAGCAGTACTTC. Translated: CASTPRVGAYEQYF.

The gene calls are TRBV4-1 and TRBJ2-2; 7 bases map to TRBD1. The germline gives CDR1 MGHRA, CDR2 YSYEKL. The CDR3 is 17 residues long. V was pared by 1 base and J by 4 bases, with 9 bases of the junction left unmatched. This CDR3 is CASSQVIHRGSTGELFF. The CDR3 nucleotides read TGCGCCAGCAGCCAAGTTATTCACAGGGGATCCACCGGGGAGCTGTTTTTT.

About this clonotype itself: With only one base between it and a far larger clone, this is likely a read error. The conserved phenylalanine or tryptophan is not found at the CDR3 terminus, so this likely reflects a read error. V and J are TRBV11-2 and TRBJ2-1, with 7 positions matching TRBD2. The CDR3 covers 16 residues. The ends lost 1 base at V and 5 bases at J; junction bases unmatched: 8. Germline assignment: CDR1 SGHAT and CDR2 FQNNGV. CDR3 loop: CASSLVSVTSHNEQFS. In DNA, the CDR3 is TGTGCCAGCAGCTTAGTCTCCGTGACTAGCCACAATGAGCAGTTCTCC.

In regard to this clonotype: A much larger clone differs from this one at a single base, so this may be a read error. In DNA form, the CDR3 reads TGCGCCAGCAGCTTGAAATATCAGGGTCCGAACACTGAAGCTTCCTTT. Its translation: CASSLKYQGPNTEASF. V gene TRBV5-1 combines with J gene TRBJ1-1, with D perhaps TRBD1 (5 bases). Germline loops: CDR1 SGHRS, CDR2 YFSETQ. The length of the CDR3 is 16 residues.

This clonotype was detected many times. The chain links TRBV7-9 to TRBJ2-3, with D unclear. The CDR3 consists of 15 residues. Trimming took 5 bases from V and 1 from J, leaving 13 bases between them. The germline gives CDR1 SEHNR, CDR2 FQNEAQ (reference sequence). CDR3 sequence: CASSRSLGGTDTQYF. The CDR3 region has the DNA TGTGCCAGCAGCCGCTCCCTTGGGGGCACAGATACGCAGTATTTT.

This clonotype appeared a few times. This rearrangement joins TRBV4-2 to TRBJ2-1; D gene ambiguous. V shed 4 bases and J shed 0 bases, with 16 bases lying between them. There are 17 residues in the CDR3. Per the germline V gene, CDR1 is LGHNA and CDR2 is YNFKEQ. CDR3 bases: TGTGCCAGCAGCCCGACTGAGACAACGAGCTCCTACAATGAGCAGTTCTTC. Protein product: CASSPTETTSSYNEQFF.